These 17 T cell receptor beta chains originate from one sample sequenced in a study of beta chain features in type 1 diabetes (dated by TCRdb to 2016 to 2019). Preparation of the library involved the immunoSEQ multiplex PCR assay. The entire amount of isolated RNA was reverse transcribed using the High Capacity cDNA Reverse Transcription Kit, so the sequenced TCRB transcripts were expressed ones. TCRdb carries this immuneACCESS record with in-frame sequences only. Its versions omit some clonotypes, under half of them owing to an unresolved V gene in the studies checked, with the rest unexplained. This sample comprises about 340,000 clones, 8% of them detected only once. The ten largest clones add up to around 0.44% of the sample. Material: central memory CD4+ T cells from blood. Receptors originate from a woman between 18 and 30 years old in good health.

This clone occurred a few times. The chain has TRBV7-8 and TRBJ2-1; TRBD1 or TRBD2 may be the D gene (5 bases each). V dropped 5 bases and J dropped 1 base, with 12 bases sitting between them. The CDR3 is 15 residues long. The germline V gene has CDR1 SGHVS and CDR2 FQNEAQ. The CDR3 here is CASSEGSLSYNEQFF. In DNA form, the CDR3 reads TGTGCCAGCAGCGAGGGGTCTTTGTCCTACAATGAGCAGTTCTTC.

This chain links TRBV4-1 with TRBJ2-3; D is perhaps TRBD2 (5 bases). Trimming removed 6 bases from V and 0 bases from J, with 16 bases in between. The CDR3 is 16 amino acids. The V gene's germline CDR1 is MGHRA and CDR2 YSYEKL. The CDR3 loop reads CASSGLGRPSTDTQYF. As DNA, the CDR3 is TGCGCCAGCAGTGGACTCGGGCGGCCAAGCACAGATACGCAGTATTTT.

The chain uses TRBV27 and TRBJ2-3; D is possibly TRBD2 (5 bases). CDR3 length: 14 residues. Germline V gene lookup returns CDR1 MNHEY and CDR2 SMNVEV (reference sequence). Trimming shortened V by 2 bases and J by 0 bases, and 6 bases separated the two germline ends. The CDR3 loop is CASSLKRSTDTQYF. CDR3 nucleotides: TGTGCCAGCAGTTTAAAGCGGAGCACAGATACGCAGTATTTT.

The gene calls are TRBV6-5 and TRBJ2-7; 13 bases match TRBD2. Germline V gives CDR1 MNHEY, CDR2 SVGAGI. J was trimmed by 5 bases and V by 10 bases; bases with no gene match: 5. CDR3 length: 13 residues. In DNA, the CDR3 is TGTGCCACAGGACTAGCGGGAGCCCACGAGCAGTACTTC. It specifies CATGLAGAHEQYF.

The chain has TRBV4-2 and TRBJ2-3; D remains ambiguous. Germline V lookup: CDR1 LGHNA, CDR2 YNFKEQ. The CDR3 length is 14 residues. Trimming took off 0 bases at V and 2 bases at J, with 6 bases between the two ends. The CDR3 bases are TGTGCCAGCAGCCAAGATTCACTCACAGATACGCAGTATTTT. As protein: CASSQDSLTDTQYF.

This clone showed up just a few times. The CDR3 loop is CASSLRKQTMNTEAFF. CDR3 in DNA: TGTGCCAGCAGTTTGAGGAAGCAAACTATGAACACTGAAGCTTTCTTT. The chain combines TRBV28 with TRBJ1-1; unclear D gene. In germline, CDR1 is MDHEN, CDR2 SYDVKM. CDR3 size: 16 residues. Trimming removed 3 bases at V and 0 bases at J, with 14 bases between.

This clone was detected ten times or more. The V call is TRBV25-1, the J call TRBJ2-4; D possibly corresponds to TRBD1 (6 bases). The CDR3 consists of 15 residues. Germline V lookup: CDR1 MGHDK, CDR2 SYGVNS. The V gene lost 4 bases and the J gene lost 1 base, with 11 bases spanning the gap. The CDR3 nucleotides read TGTGCCAGCAGTGCAACCCAGGGGGCCAAAAACATTCAGTACTTC. Its translation is CASSATQGAKNIQYF.

This chain links TRBV5-1 with TRBJ1-4; D is perhaps TRBD1 (5 bases). CDR3 length: 15 residues. V was pared by 2 bases and J by 7 bases, with 15 bases between. Germline loops: CDR1 SGHRS, CDR2 YFSETQ. CDR3 sequence reads: CASSFTTGTGEKLFF. CDR3 nucleotide sequence: TGCGCCAGCAGCTTCACAACCGGGACGGGTGAAAAACTGTTTTTT.

Many counts were recorded for this clone. The chain joins TRBV5-6 to TRBJ1-4, with D unclear. The CDR3 totals 14 residues. Germline V lookup: CDR1 SGHDT, CDR2 YYEEEE. With 5 bases removed from V and 0 bases from J, the gap between germline ends came to 8 bases. Here the CDR3 DNA reads TGTGCCAGCAGTAGGAGGGCAACTAATGAAAAACTGTTTTTT. This encodes CASSRRATNEKLFF. Filled out from reference TRBV5-6 and TRBJ1-4, the complete variable domain reads DAGVTQSPTHLIKTRGQQVTLRCSPKSGHDTVSWYQQALGQGPQFIFQYYEEEERQRGNFPDRFSGHQFPNYSSELNVNALLLGDSALYLCASSRRATNEKLFFGSGTQLSVL.

This clone has just a few counts. The chain links TRBV5-5 to TRBJ2-7; a possible D gene is TRBD2 (5 bases). This CDR3 is built from 12 residues. The germline gives CDR1 SGHKS, CDR2 YYEKEE (reference sequence). V shed 4 bases and J shed 12 bases, with 17 bases lying between them. CDR3 bases: TGTGCCAGCAGCCCCGACCGGATGGACTGGTACTTC. Its protein is CASSPDRMDWYF.

This clone was recorded a few times. This chain joins TRBV7-9 and TRBJ2-1; D is perhaps TRBD1 (6 bases). Between the trimmed V and J ends, which lost 7 bases and 5 bases, there was a span of 15 bases. CDR1 is SEHNR and CDR2 is FQNEAQ in the germline V gene (reference sequence). CDR3 length: 14 amino acids. The CDR3 bases are TGTGCCAGCACAAACAGGGTTTTAGACAATGAGCAGTTCTTC. This codes for CASTNRVLDNEQFF.

This clone was counted a few times. One end of the junction fails to match germline, which may point to a read error. This chain connects TRBV10-3 to TRBJ1-1; D perhaps matches TRBD1 (5 bases). CDR1 and CDR2 from the germline V gene are ENHRY and SYGVKD. This CDR3 is built from 14 residues. The CDR3 DNA follows: TGTGCCAGCAGTGTGGTCGGGGGAGGCACTGAAGCTTTCTTT. Its protein is CASSVVGGGTEAFF.

This clone was detected a few times. The V and J genes are TRBV5-4 and TRBJ2-3; TRBD1 matches 11 bases. Germline V gives CDR1 SGHNT, CDR2 YYREEE (reference sequence). V shed 2 bases and J 5 bases; nucleotides not matched to a gene: 7. The CDR3 has 16 residues. The DNA of the CDR3 is TGTGCCAGCAGCTTCTCGGACAGGGGGCTGGGAGATACGCAGTATTTT. Its protein product is CASSFSDRGLGDTQYF. The complete variable domain, with remaining parts taken from reference TRBV5-4 and TRBJ2-3, reads ETGVTQSPTHLIKTRGQQVTLRCSSQSGHNTVSWYQQALGQGPQFIFQYYREEENGRGNFPPRFSGLQFPNYSSELNVNALELDDSALYLCASSFSDRGLGDTQYFGPGTRLTVL.

The chain is built from TRBV28 and TRBJ1-5; D may be TRBD1 (5 bases). The CDR3 contains 16 residues. Germline CDR1 is MDHEN and CDR2 is SYDVKM. Deletions cut 3 bases from V and 0 bases from J, with 12 bases between. CDR3 coding DNA: TGTGCCAGCAGTTTCAGCGAGGGGATTAGCAATCAGCCCCAGCATTTT. It translates to CASSFSEGISNQPQHF.

This clone appeared a few times. With a much larger clone just one base away, this may be a read error. Additional DNA sequences in this sample encode the identical CDR3. This sequence joins TRBV5-5 and TRBJ2-7, with D uncertain. Trimming removed 2 bases from V and 4 bases from J, with 7 bases in between. CDR1 SGHKS and CDR2 YYEKEE come from the germline V gene (reference sequence). This CDR3 has 12 residues. DNA of the CDR3: TGTGCCAGCAGCTTAATGGGTTACGAGCAGTACTTC. Translating it yields CASSLMGYEQYF.

The V call is TRBV15, the J call TRBJ2-3; maybe TRBD1 (5 bases). The CDR3 runs to 14 residues. Germline CDR1 is LNHNV and CDR2 is YYDKDF (reference sequence). V lost 3 bases, J lost 3 bases, and 10 bases lay in between. The CDR3 DNA sequence: TGTGCCACCAGCAGTCACGCAGGGACAGATACGCAGTATTTT. Protein product: CATSSHAGTDTQYF.

Ten or more counts support this clone. This rearrangement joins TRBV7-2 to TRBJ1-1; no reliable D call. CDR1 is SGHTA, CDR2 FQGNSA, per germline. The CDR3 length is 13 residues. V lost 2 bases to trimming and J lost 5 bases, with 9 bases between them. The CDR3 loop is CASSLNAETEAFF. The CDR3, as DNA: TGTGCCAGCAGCTTAAACGCAGAGACTGAAGCTTTCTTT. The whole variable domain, filled in from reference TRBV7-2 and TRBJ1-1, reads GAGVSQSPSNKVTEKGKDVELRCDPISGHTALYWYRQSLGQGLEFLIYFQGNSAPDKSGLPSDRFSAERTGGSVSTLTIQRTQQEDSAVYLCASSLNAETEAFFGQGTRLTVV.